The clone carrying this TCR beta chain was observed at least ten times. The sample originates from a study of T cells in Graves' hyperthyroidism and ophthalmopathy. RNA transcripts were the template for amplifying TCR beta CDR3 regions. The TCR CDR3 was amplified in a first-round RT-PCR using the HTBI primer set. Using its own MiXCR run on the multiplex PCR reads, TCRdb lists one record per CDR3 protein. Among 350,000 to 400,000 distinct CDR3 sequences, under 15% were seen once, and the ten largest hold 30% to 35%. Germline CDR1 and CDR2: MNHEY and SMNVEV (reference sequence). CDR3 size: 13 residues. Trimming shortened V by 8 bases and J by 5 bases, and 13 bases separated the two germline ends. Patients aged 18 to 65 with hyperthyroidism were newly diagnosed, with duration under 2 months. Diagnoses were established using clinical symptoms, serum thyroxine and TRAb, thyroid ultrasound and orbital computed tomography.

This clonotype was sampled from a young woman with Graves' hyperthyroidism. The rearrangement links TRBV27 to TRBJ2-1; D remains ambiguous. Source material: blood. CDR3 sequence reads: CASRSFSHNEQFF. The CDR3 DNA reads TGTGCCAGCCGCTCTTTCTCACACAATGAGCAGTTCTTC.